The TCR beta chain described here comes from a study of blood T cell repertoires in COVID-19. Whole-study context: Donors in the United States, Italy and Spain gave samples during acute or convalescent COVID-19. T cells, B-cell-depleted T cells, or PBMCs provided the cDNA or gDNA that served as material.

The CDR3 is made up of 14 amino acids. Trimming cost V 0 bases and J 7 bases, with 10 bases left between them. CDR1 is MNHEY, CDR2 SVGEGT, per germline. Concerning this clone: The same CDR3 arises from other DNA sequences in this sample as well.

Original data processing: Nucleated cell counts were estimated from reference gene primer amplification. TCRdb's table, derived via immunoSEQ multiplex PCR, lists solely in-frame clones and lacks some. The D gene and trimming were derived from the DNA, and the V and J assignments and clone size from that table. In the table there are 100,000 to 150,000 clones, around nine tenths of which are singletons. This receptor was identified in a man aged 70-80 years with active COVID-19. V gene TRBV6-2 or TRBV6-3 combines with J gene TRBJ1-5, with a tentative D call TRBD1 (6 bases). Sample: peripheral blood. CDR3 amino acids: CASSYSGRGQPQHF. In DNA form, the CDR3 reads TGTGCCAGCAGTTACTCAGGGAGGGGGCAGCCCCAGCATTTT.